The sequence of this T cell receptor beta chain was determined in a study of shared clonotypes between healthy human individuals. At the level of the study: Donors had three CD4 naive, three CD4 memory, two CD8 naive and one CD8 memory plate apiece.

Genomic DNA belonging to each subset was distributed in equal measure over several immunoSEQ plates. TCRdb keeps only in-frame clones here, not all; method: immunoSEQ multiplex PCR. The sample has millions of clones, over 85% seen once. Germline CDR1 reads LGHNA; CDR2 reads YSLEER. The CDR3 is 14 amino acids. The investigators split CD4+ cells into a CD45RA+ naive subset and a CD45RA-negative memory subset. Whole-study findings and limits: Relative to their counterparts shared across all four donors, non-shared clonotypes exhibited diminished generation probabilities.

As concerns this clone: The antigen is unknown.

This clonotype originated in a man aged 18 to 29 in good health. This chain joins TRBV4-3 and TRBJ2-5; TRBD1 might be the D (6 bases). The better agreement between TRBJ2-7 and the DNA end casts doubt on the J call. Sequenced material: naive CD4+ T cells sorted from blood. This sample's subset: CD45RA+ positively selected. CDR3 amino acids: CASSQFYRDYEQYF. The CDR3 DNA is TGCGCCAGCAGCCAATTCTACAGGGACTACGAGCAGTACTTC.